A single sample is the source of the 4 T cell receptor beta chains below, sequenced in a study of cytomegalovirus exposure and HLA in healthy donors. The PCR contained 60 Vbeta and 13 Jbeta primers. Profiled with immunoSEQ multiplex PCR; TCRdb holds only in-frame clones, not every one. This sample has about 190,000 clones, with approximately 88% found just once. The sample was PBMCs. These receptor sequences come from a woman in her forties or fifties in good health and CMV-seropositive.

The chain recombines TRBV11-2 with TRBJ1-1; D is possibly TRBD1 (5 bases). The CDR3 runs to 16 residues. From germline, CDR1 is SGHAT and CDR2 FQNNGV. With 0 bases removed from V and 11 bases from J, the gap between germline ends came to 22 bases. CDR3 in DNA: TGTGCCAGCAGCTTAGAAGGAGGGCGGGACCCCTCGGCGGCTTTCTTT. This gives the protein CASSLEGGRDPSAAFF.

The genes are TRBV9 and TRBJ2-5; TRBD1 agrees at 7 bases. The CDR3 covers 15 residues. Germline V gene data show CDR1 as SGDLS and CDR2 as YYNGEE. Losses at the gene ends were 4 bases for V and 5 bases for J; bases not matched to a gene: 11. CDR3 bases: TGTGCCAGCAGCCAAGATCTTGGACAGGCCGAGACCCAGTACTTC. It yields the protein CASSQDLGQAETQYF.

This rearrangement joins TRBV7-2 to TRBJ2-2; D gene ambiguous. This CDR3 contains 14 residues. V was cut by 2 bases and J by 4 bases, with 8 bases left in between. Germline values: CDR1 SGHTA, CDR2 FQGNSA. Here the CDR3 DNA reads TGTGCCAGCAGCTTAACGCGAATCACCGGGGAGCTGTTTTTT. It translates to CASSLTRITGELFF.

The chain employs TRBV28 and TRBJ2-5; TRBD1 aligns across 10 bases. Germline V gives CDR1 MDHEN, CDR2 SYDVKM. CDR3 length: 14 amino acids. Germline trimming cut 5 bases from V and 5 bases from J; bases unmatched to any gene: 5. CDR3 DNA: TGTGCCAGCAGTCCGGGACAGGGGAGCGAGACCCAGTACTTC. Protein sequence: CASSPGQGSETQYF.